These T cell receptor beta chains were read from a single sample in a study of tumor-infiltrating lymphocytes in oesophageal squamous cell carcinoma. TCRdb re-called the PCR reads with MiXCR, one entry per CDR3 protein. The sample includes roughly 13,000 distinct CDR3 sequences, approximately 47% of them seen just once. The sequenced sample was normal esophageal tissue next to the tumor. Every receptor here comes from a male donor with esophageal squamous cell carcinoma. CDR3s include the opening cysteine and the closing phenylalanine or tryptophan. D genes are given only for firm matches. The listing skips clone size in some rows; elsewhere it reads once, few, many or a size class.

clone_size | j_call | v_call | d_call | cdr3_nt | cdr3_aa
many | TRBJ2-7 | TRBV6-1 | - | TGTGCCAGCAGTCGTACGGGGGCGAAAAGCGAAAGGTCATACGAGCAGTACTTC | CASSRTGAKSERSYEQYF
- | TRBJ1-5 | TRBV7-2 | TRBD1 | TGTGCCAGCAGCTTTTTCGACAGGGGTCAGCCCCAGCATTTT | CASSFFDRGQPQHF
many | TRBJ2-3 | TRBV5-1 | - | TGCGCCAGCAGCTTTGACACCGACTCTTACACAGATACGCAGTATTTT | CASSFDTDSYTDTQYF
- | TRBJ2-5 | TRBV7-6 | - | TGTGCTAGCAGCCCTCATGAGGTGGAGACCCAGTACTTC | CASSPHEVETQYF
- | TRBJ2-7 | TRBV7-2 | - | TGTGCCAGCAGCTTAAGTGACTACGAGCAGTACTTC | CASSLSDYEQYF
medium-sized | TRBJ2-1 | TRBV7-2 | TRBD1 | TGTGCCAGCAGCTTAAGGACAGGGAAGCACAATGAGCAGTTCTTC | CASSLRTGKHNEQFF
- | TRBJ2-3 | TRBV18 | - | TGTGCCAGCTCACCACTGGCAAGTAGCACAGATACGCAGTATTTT | CASSPLASSTDTQYF
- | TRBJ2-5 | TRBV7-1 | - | TGTGCCAGCACCACCTATGTTCAGCAAGAGACCCAGTACTTC | CASTTYVQQETQYF
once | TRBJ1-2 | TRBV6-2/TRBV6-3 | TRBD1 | TGTGCCAGCAGTGAACGATTCGGCAGGGGGAAATCGGGCTACACCTTC | CASSERFGRGKSGYTF
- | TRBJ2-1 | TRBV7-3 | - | TGTGCCAGCAGCTCCGAGCCCGCATGGAATGAGCAGTTCTTC | CASSSEPAWNEQFF
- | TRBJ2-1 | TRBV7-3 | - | TGTGCCAGCAGCTTAAAAGGGCACCTAGGGAACAATGAGCAGTTCTTC | CASSLKGHLGNNEQFF
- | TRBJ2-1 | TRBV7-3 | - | TGTGCCAGCAGCTTAATAGCTAGCACGGGTTGGGATGAGCAGTTCTTC | CASSLIASTGWDEQFF
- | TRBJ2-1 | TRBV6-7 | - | TGTGCCAGCAGTTCGCCCCAGGAGCAGTTCTTC | CASSSPQEQFF
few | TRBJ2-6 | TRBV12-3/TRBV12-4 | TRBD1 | TGTGCCAGCAGTTTAGGAGGGGGCCCTAGGTCTGGGGCCAACGTCCTGACTTTC | CASSLGGGPRSGANVLTF
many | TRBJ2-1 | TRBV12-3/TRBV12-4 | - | TGTGCCAGCAGTTTAGCGGGGGGGCCACTTAATGAGCAGTTCTTC | CASSLAGGPLNEQFF
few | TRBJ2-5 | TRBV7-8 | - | TGTGCCAGCAGGTTTAATACGGGGACTCAAACCCAGTACTTC | CASRFNTGTQTQYF
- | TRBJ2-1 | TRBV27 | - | TGTGCCAGCACCTCCGAGTCGGGACGGTTCTACAATGAGCAGTTCTTC | CASTSESGRFYNEQFF
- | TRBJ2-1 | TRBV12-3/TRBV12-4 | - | TGTGCCAGCAGCACCTCGCGGGACTGCTCCTACAATGAGCAGTTCTTC | CASSTSRDCSYNEQFF
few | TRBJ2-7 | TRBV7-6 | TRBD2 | TGTGTTACGCGACGGGCTAGCGGGAGAGGGGGGAATGAGCAGTACTTC | CVTRRASGRGGNEQYF
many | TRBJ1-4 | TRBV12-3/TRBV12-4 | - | TGTGCCAGCAGACAGGGCGGGTTTGAAAAACTGTTTTTT | CASRQGGFEKLFF
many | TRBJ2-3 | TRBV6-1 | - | TGTGCCAGCAGTGAAGCCACAGATACGCAGTATTTT | CASSEATDTQYF
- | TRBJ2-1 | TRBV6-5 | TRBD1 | TGTGCCAGCACCACCCAGGGGGAATACAATGAGCAGTTCTTC | CASTTQGEYNEQFF
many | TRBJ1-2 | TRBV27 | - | TGTGCCAGCAGTTTCAGGGCAGTGGATGGCTACACCTTC | CASSFRAVDGYTF
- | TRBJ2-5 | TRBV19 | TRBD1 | TGTGCCAGTAGACAGGGGGCGTTAGAGACCCAGTACTTC | CASRQGALETQYF
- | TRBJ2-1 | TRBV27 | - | TGTGCCAGCAGTTTATTAGTAGGGCGTGTCAATGAGCAGTTCTTC | CASSLLVGRVNEQFF
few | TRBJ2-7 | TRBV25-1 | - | TGTGCCAGCAGTGAATACAGGGACGAGCAGTACTTC | CASSEYRDEQYF
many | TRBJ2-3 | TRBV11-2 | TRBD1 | TGTGCCAGCACCCGGACAGGACGCACAGATACGCAGTATTTT | CASTRTGRTDTQYF
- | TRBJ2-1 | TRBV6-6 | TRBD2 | TGTGCCAGCAGTTCCGCGGGACTAGCGGCTAACAATGAGCAGTTCTTC | CASSSAGLAANNEQFF
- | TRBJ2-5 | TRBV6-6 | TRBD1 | TGTGCCAGCAGTCCTATAACAGGGGAAGAGACCCAGTACTTC | CASSPITGEETQYF